Detailed here is one T cell receptor beta chain. Antigen specificity is unknown. In TCRdb, the 5' RACE reads were re-called with MiXCR into one record per CDR3 protein. The profile shows hundreds of thousands of distinct CDR3 sequences, 24% of them singletons. This record belongs to a study of identical twins. The length of the CDR3 is 13 residues. J gave up 2 bases and V 2 bases, and 2 bases lay outside the gene matches. The germline V gene has CDR1 DFQATT and CDR2 SNEGSKA (reference sequence). Overall study findings and caveats: Models underpredicted monozygotic twin sharing of out-of-frame TCR alpha. Analyses based on zero insertions could be partly confounded by invariant MAIT and iNKT cells. These conclusions were based on statistical analysis (cross-sectional, not following the same donors).

This sample was also put to use in a study of T cells expressing NK-cell markers. Per that study: Sequencing covered eight donors, seven HCMV-seropositive and one seronegative.

This sequence joins TRBV20-1 and TRBJ2-7; 8 bases map to TRBD1. The clonotype was recovered from a woman aged 18-35 years in good health. The sequenced sample consisted of CD4+ T cells sorted from blood. CDR3 in amino acids: CSARQGATYEQYF. The CDR3 DNA follows: TGCAGTGCTAGACAGGGGGCCACCTACGAGCAGTACTTC.